The 10 T cell receptor beta chains below come from one sample, sequenced in a study of graft-versus-host responses after intestinal transplantation. Their cognate antigens are unknown. Some clones are missing from TCRdb's copy, which holds only in-frame ones; the method was immunoSEQ multiplex PCR. This table holds approximately 82,000 clones, 91% found once. Sequencing was performed on unstimulated CD4+ T cells sorted from spleen or lymph node cells, taken before intestinal transplant. The receptors come from a human donor who received an intestinal transplant.

A few counts support this clone. The chain has TRBV2 and TRBJ1-6; 9 nucleotides align to TRBD1. This CDR3 has 12 residues. The germline V gene has CDR1 SNHLY and CDR2 FYNNEI. V was pared by 7 bases and J by 10 bases, with 2 bases of the junction left unmatched. In DNA form, the CDR3 reads TGTGCCAGCAAGGACAGGGGATCACCCCTCCACTTT. Its translation: CASKDRGSPLHF.

This chain joins TRBV29-1 and TRBJ2-2; TRBD1 is a possible D gene (6 bases). Germline CDR1 SQVTM, CDR2 ANQGSEA. V was cut by 6 bases and J by 2 bases, with 16 bases left in between. The CDR3 runs 15 residues. The CDR3 bases are TGCAGCGTCGAGGGACACAACCTAAACACCGGGGAGCTGTTTTTT. Protein sequence: CSVEGHNLNTGELFF.

This clone was detected only once. The chain is built from TRBV7-2 and TRBJ1-6; possible D gene TRBD1, 6 bases. Germline V gene data show CDR1 as SGHTA and CDR2 as FQGNSA. The CDR3 contains 15 residues. V was shortened by 3 bases and J by 8 bases, with 14 bases between the two germline ends. As DNA, the CDR3 is TGTGCCAGCAGCTTCCGCCGCAGGGGTGATTCACCCCTCCACTTT. This encodes CASSFRRRGDSPLHF.

The rearrangement links TRBV6-1 to TRBJ2-4, with a tentative D call TRBD2 (6 bases). Germline V CDR1 and CDR2: MNHNS, SASEGT. V shed 1 base and J shed 7 bases, with 8 bases lying between them. This CDR3 is 13 amino acids long. The CDR3 spells CASSEVGGNIQYF. Written as DNA, the CDR3 is TGTGCCAGCAGTGAAGTTGGGGGGAACATTCAGTACTTC.

The V gene is TRBV27, the J gene TRBJ2-1; 10 bases agree with TRBD2. Germline CDR1 MNHEY, CDR2 SMNVEV (reference sequence). The CDR3 contains 15 residues. With V trimmed by 2 bases and J by 4 bases, 2 bases remained unmatched. The CDR3 reads CASSLKRGGYNEQFF. The CDR3 nucleotides read TGTGCCAGCAGTTTAAAGCGGGGGGGTTACAATGAGCAGTTCTTC.

The V and J genes are TRBV11-3 and TRBJ2-1, with 8 bases matching TRBD2. The CDR3 has 16 amino acids. The V gene end was trimmed by 5 bases and the J gene end by 12 bases; junction bases not matched to a gene: 18. Germline V CDR1 and CDR2: SGHNT, YENEEA. The CDR3 region has the DNA TGTGCCAGCAGCCCCCCACGGGGGGGTTACAATGATGGGCAGTTCTTC. Amino acid sequence: CASSPPRGGYNDGQFF.

The chain uses TRBV7-2 and TRBJ2-5; 8 nucleotides align to TRBD2. In germline, CDR1 is SGHTA, CDR2 FQGNSA. J lost 8 bases, V lost 4 bases, and 9 bases had no gene match. The CDR3 contains 14 residues. This chain's CDR3 is CASSSSGGPGTQYF. Here the CDR3 DNA reads TGTGCCAGCAGCTCCAGCGGGGGCCCTGGCACCCAGTACTTC.

The gene calls are TRBV4-3 and TRBJ2-7; 8 positions agree with TRBD2. The CDR3 covers 16 residues. Germline lookup yields CDR1 LGHNA and CDR2 YSLEER. Unmatched junction bases numbered 9, after V lost 0 bases and J lost 5 bases. The CDR3 DNA is TGCGCCAGCAGCCAAGATCGGTTAGTAGCGGGGAACGAGCAGTACTTC. This gives the protein CASSQDRLVAGNEQYF.

This chain's CDR3 is CASSPQGAASSYEQYF. The CDR3 region has the DNA TGTGCCAGCAGCCCACAAGGGGCAGCTAGCTCCTACGAGCAGTACTTC. The rearrangement joins TRBV7-2 to TRBJ2-7; the D gene is possibly TRBD1 (5 bases). The germline gives CDR1 SGHTA, CDR2 FQGNSA. CDR3 length: 16 amino acids. The V end was cut by 5 bases, the J end by 0 bases, with 17 bases between.

V usage is TRBV7-2 and J usage is TRBJ1-6, with D perhaps matching TRBD1 (5 bases). Germline CDR1 reads SGHTA; CDR2 reads FQGNSA. Trimming removed 3 bases from V and 14 bases from J, with 14 bases in between. The CDR3 is 13 amino acids. The CDR3 loop reads CASSFPQGRALHF. The CDR3 DNA follows: TGTGCCAGCAGCTTTCCTCAGGGCAGGGCCCTCCACTTT. The whole variable domain, filled in from reference TRBV7-2 and TRBJ1-6, reads GAGVSQSPSNKVTEKGKDVELRCDPISGHTALYWYRQSLGQGLEFLIYFQGNSAPDKSGLPSDRFSAERTGGSVSTLTIQRTQQEDSAVYLCASSFPQGRALHFGNGTRLTVT.